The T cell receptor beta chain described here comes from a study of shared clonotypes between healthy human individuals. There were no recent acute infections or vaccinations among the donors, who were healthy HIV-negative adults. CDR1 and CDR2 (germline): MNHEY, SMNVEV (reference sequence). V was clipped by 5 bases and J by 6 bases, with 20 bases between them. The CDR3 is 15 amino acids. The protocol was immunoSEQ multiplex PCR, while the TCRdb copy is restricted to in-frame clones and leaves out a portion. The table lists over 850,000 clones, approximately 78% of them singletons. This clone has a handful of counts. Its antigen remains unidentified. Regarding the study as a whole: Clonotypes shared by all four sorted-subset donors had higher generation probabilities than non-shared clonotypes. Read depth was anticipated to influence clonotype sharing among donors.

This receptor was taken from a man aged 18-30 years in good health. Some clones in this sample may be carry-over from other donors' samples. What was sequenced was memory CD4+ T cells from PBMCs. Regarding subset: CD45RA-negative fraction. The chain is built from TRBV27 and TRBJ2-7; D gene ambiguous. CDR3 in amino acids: CASSTTHWAVSEQYF. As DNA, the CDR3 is TGTGCCAGCAGTACGACCCATTGGGCGGTAAGCGAGCAGTACTTC.